This T cell receptor (beta chain) was recorded in a study of blood T cell repertoires in COVID-19. The wider study: Some COVID-19 samples were acute and others convalescent; all came from the United States, Italy and Spain. PBMCs, B-cell-depleted T cells, or T cells were the source of the cDNA or gDNA that made up the material.

The length of the CDR3 is 13 residues. The germline V and J ends were trimmed by 4 bases and 4 bases, with 10 bases remaining between them. Per the germline V gene, CDR1 is SEHNR and CDR2 is FQNEAQ (reference sequence). Original processing notes: Amplifying reference gene primers gave estimates of nucleated cell counts. Measured with immunoSEQ multiplex PCR; TCRdb has only the in-frame clones, and not every one. The DNA gave D and trimming, while V, J and clone size come from that table. The table records approximately 120,000 clones, 70% to 80% of them present only once. The sequence was obtained from a human donor in a cohort sampled during active COVID-19. This rearrangement joins TRBV7-9 to TRBJ1-1; D is unclear. The specimen sequenced was peripheral blood. The CDR3 loop reads CASSSSGITEAFF. The CDR3 bases are TGTGCCAGCAGCTCCTCCGGGATCACTGAAGCTTTCTTT.